What follows describes a single T cell receptor (beta chain). As handled by the study authors: Nucleated cell number was recorded as an estimate derived from reference gene primer amplification. Sequencing was performed with immunoSEQ multiplex PCR; in TCRdb, only in-frame clones are kept and a portion is missing. The V and J calls and clone size were taken over from that table, and D and trimming were inferred from the DNA. The table records tens of thousands of clones, more than 80% of them present only once. This entry belongs to a study of blood T cell repertoires in COVID-19. Study overall: There were acute and convalescent COVID-19 samples, and they came from the United States, Italy and Spain. The analysed material was cDNA or gDNA that came from T cells, B-cell-depleted T cells, or PBMCs.

This CDR3 is built from 16 residues. Trimming took 3 bases from V and 0 from J; bases not matched to a gene: 5. In germline, CDR1 is DFQATT, CDR2 SNEGSKA (reference sequence). V gene TRBV20-1 combines with J gene TRBJ2-6, with 7 bases that match TRBD2. Sequenced material: peripheral blood. This sequence was found in a woman older than 75 with active COVID-19. CDR3 loop: CSASQRGSSGANVLTF. CDR3 DNA sequence: TGCAGTGCTAGTCAGCGGGGTTCCTCTGGGGCCAACGTCCTGACTTTC.